The source of this T cell receptor beta chain is a study of shared clonotypes between healthy human individuals. Study-level results: The authors expected sequencing depth to affect clonotype sharing among donors.

The sample holds one count of this clone. What it binds is unknown. Germline V CDR1 and CDR2: KGHSH, LQKENI. This CDR3 has 13 amino acids. V lost 4 bases and J lost 2, with 9 bases in between. The naive CD8 fraction comprised CD45RO-negative cells positively selected for CCR7 and excluded terminally differentiated effector memory CD45RA+ cells. Recent acute infections and vaccinations were absent in the healthy HIV-negative adult donors. Source study methods: ImmunoSEQ output held junction-only sequences without quality scores, so filtering differed. Only in-frame clones appear in the TCRdb table, and some are missing; sequencing was by immunoSEQ multiplex PCR. V and J calls and clone size come straight from that table; D and trimming were deduced from the DNA. This table has roughly 850,000 clones, around 96% appearing once.

Material: naive CD8+ T cells sorted from blood. The sequence derives from a young man in good health. This chain joins TRBV18 and TRBJ2-7; tentatively, D is TRBD1 (6 bases). CDR3 protein: CASSLGHTYEQYF. The DNA of the CDR3 is TGTGCCAGCTCACTGGGACATACCTACGAGCAGTACTTC.